Listed here is a single T cell receptor (beta chain). Its antigen is not identified. V was shortened by 1 base and J by 7 bases, with 11 bases between the two germline ends. From germline, CDR1 is LGHNA and CDR2 YNFKEQ. The CDR3 is made up of 15 amino acids. The data were obtained in a study of siplizumab effects on memory and regulatory T cells. Overall study findings and caveats: The study found that siplizumab significantly reduced alloreactive sequences traceable to unstimulated CD4+ memory cells. Among alloreactive clones, only a minor fraction mapped to unstimulated subsets. Siplizumab gave mappable alloreactive CD4+ clones an average Treg-derived fraction of approximately 69%, against 26.9% in controls.

TCRdb's table, derived via immunoSEQ multiplex PCR, lists solely in-frame clones and lacks some. This table holds around 100,000 clones, approximately 95% found once. The chain joins TRBV4-2 to TRBJ1-6, with D hard to call. This receptor was taken from a human donor in good health. The sample consisted of non-Treg CD4+ T cells sorted from blood. CDR3 nucleotides: TGTGCCAGCAGCCAAGGTTCACAGCCAAATTCACCCCTCCACTTT. Amino acid sequence: CASSQGSQPNSPLHF.